Below, 27 T cell receptor beta chains from the same sample are listed, as sequenced in a study of T cells in Graves' hyperthyroidism and ophthalmopathy. RNA transcripts were the template for amplifying TCR beta CDR3 regions. First-round RT-PCR targeting the TCR CDR3 was performed with the HTBI primer set. TCRdb itself ran the multiplex PCR reads through MiXCR, one entry per CDR3 protein. The data contain around 250,000 distinct CDR3 sequences, approximately 25% of them singletons. Specimen: blood. The receptors originated from a woman in her forties with Graves' ophthalmopathy.

The rearrangement uses TRBV11-1 and TRBJ2-2; 8 bases are shared with TRBD1. Germline V gene data show CDR1 as SGHAT and CDR2 as FQDESV (reference sequence). The CDR3 length is 16 residues. After removal of 1 base from V and 6 bases from J, the junction contained 7 bases not matched to a gene. This CDR3 is CASSLVDQGAAGELFF. The CDR3 nucleotides are TGTGCCAGCAGCTTAGTCGATCAGGGGGCCGCCGGGGAGCTGTTTTTT.

This clonotype occurred many times. V gene TRBV5-1 combines with J gene TRBJ1-1; D not certain. The ends were cut back, 2 bases at V and 1 base at J, with 6 bases in the middle. The length of the CDR3 is 13 residues. CDR1 is SGHRS, CDR2 YFSETQ, per germline. The CDR3, as DNA: TGCGCCAGCAGCTTCTCCGAGAACACTGAAGCTTTCTTT. The encoded protein is CASSFSENTEAFF.

This clonotype was seen at least ten times. The chain recombines TRBV6-1 with TRBJ1-1, with D tentatively TRBD1 (5 bases). This CDR3 has 14 amino acids. Germline-derived CDR1 and CDR2 are MNHNS and SASEGT. The V end lost 5 bases, the J end lost 1 base, and 11 bases lay between the germline ends. The CDR3 DNA follows: TGTGCCAGCAGTCGGGACCCCCCGAACACTGAAGCTTTCTTT. It yields the protein CASSRDPPNTEAFF.

This clonotype was found many times. The J gene is TRBJ2-2, the V gene TRBV29-1; 9 bases are a match to TRBD1. The CDR3 consists of 13 residues. Germline CDR1 is SQVTM and CDR2 is ANQGSEA. The J segment lost 7 bases and the V segment lost 3 bases, leaving 3 bases of the junction unmatched. The CDR3 DNA is TGCAGCGTTGATACAGGGGGCGGCGGGGAGCTGTTTTTT. Translation: CSVDTGGGGELFF.

This clonotype was seen many times. The chain is built from TRBV10-1 and TRBJ2-5; 7 nucleotides align to TRBD1. Looked up from germline, CDR1 is WNHNN and CDR2 is SYGVQD (reference sequence). Trimming at V came to 4 bases and at J to 10 bases, leaving 15 bases not matched to a gene. The CDR3 length is 15 residues. In nucleotides, the CDR3 is TGCGCCAGCAGTGGCCCGACAGGGATCCCAAGGGACCAGTACTTC. As protein: CASSGPTGIPRDQYF.

Ten or more counts support this clonotype. V usage is TRBV27 and J usage is TRBJ1-2; perhaps TRBD1 as D (5 bases). Germline V gene sequence: CDR1 MNHEY, CDR2 SMNVEV (reference sequence). V was shortened by 6 bases and J by 4 bases, with 21 bases between the two germline ends. The CDR3 contains 16 residues. The CDR3 coding sequence is TGTGCCAGCAGCCCTTATCCGGGACGGCTAATCTATGGCTACACCTTC. The encoded protein is CASSPYPGRLIYGYTF.

Regarding this clonotype: Mismatch with germline at one junction end may stem from a read error. The chain has TRBV28 and TRBJ1-1; D is uncertain. CDR3 length equals 15 residues. The germline gives CDR1 MDHEN, CDR2 SYDVKM. CDR3 sequence: CASSLDEGLDTEAFF. The DNA for the CDR3 is TGCGCCAGCAGTTTAGATGAGGGCTTGGACACTGAAGCTTTCTTT.

This clonotype occurred many times. The rearrangement links TRBV30 to TRBJ1-1, with D possibly TRBD1 on 5 matching bases. This CDR3 is built from 12 residues. Germline CDR1 is GTSNPN and CDR2 is SVGIG (reference sequence). V was pared by 2 bases and J by 5 bases, with 9 bases between. In DNA form, the CDR3 reads TGTGCCTGGAGTCCTCACAGGACTGAAGCTTTCTTT. It encodes CAWSPHRTEAFF. Supplemented by reference TRBV30 and TRBJ1-1, the full variable domain reads SQTIHQWPATLVQPVGSPLSLECTVEGTSNPNLYWYRQAAGRGLQLLFYSVGIGQISSEVPQNLSASRPQDRQFILSSKKLLLSDSGFYLCAWSPHRTEAFFGQGTRLTVV.

There are many counts of this clonotype. The rearrangement links TRBV5-1 to TRBJ1-1; D gene unclear. The CDR3 covers 17 residues. CDR1 SGHRS and CDR2 YFSETQ come from the germline V gene. Between the trimmed V and J ends, which lost 0 bases and 0 bases, there was a span of 15 bases. CDR3 loop: CASSLEPLGSMNTEAFF. Here the CDR3 DNA reads TGCGCCAGCAGCTTGGAACCCTTAGGATCTATGAACACTGAAGCTTTCTTT.

This clonotype occurred many times. The chain joins TRBV4-2 to TRBJ2-5; 9 bases match TRBD2. CDR3 length: 17 residues. V shed 1 base, J shed 5 bases, and the junction held 11 bases outside the gene matches. Germline V gene sequence: CDR1 LGHNA, CDR2 YNFKEQ. The CDR3 coding sequence is TGTGCCAGCAGCCAAGGTGATGGCGGGAGGGCCGGGGAGACCCAGTACTTC. This gives the protein CASSQGDGGRAGETQYF.

This clonotype was detected many times. An end of the junction does not agree with germline; a read error may underlie this. The genes are TRBV13 and TRBJ2-7; D is undetermined. CDR1 and CDR2 (germline): PRHDT, FYEKMQ (reference sequence). The CDR3 is made up of 16 amino acids. CDR3 region: CASSLEGGPSSHEQYF. DNA of the CDR3: TGTGCCAGCAGCTTAGAGGGCGGCCCGAGCTCCCACGAGCAGTACTTC. Using reference TRBV13 and TRBJ2-7 for the parts outside the CDR3, the full variable domain is AAGVIQSPRHLIKEKRETATLKCYPIPRHDTVYWYQQGPGQDPQFLISFYEKMQSDKGSIPDRFSAQQFSDYHSELNMSSLELGDSALYFCASSLEGGPSSHEQYFGPGTRLTVT.

This clonotype was seen at least ten times. The chain recombines TRBV30 with TRBJ2-7; D unresolved. CDR1 and CDR2 (germline): GTSNPN, SVGIG (reference sequence). The CDR3 is 13 residues long. Trimming took off 0 bases at V and 2 bases at J, with 8 bases between the two ends. CDR3 amino acids: CAWSVTSPYEQYF. CDR3 bases: TGTGCCTGGAGTGTTACATCTCCCTACGAGCAGTACTTC.

V usage is TRBV6-1 and J usage is TRBJ1-1, with D maybe TRBD1 (6 bases). The CDR3 runs to 12 residues. V was shortened by 8 bases and J by 1 base, with 8 bases between the two germline ends. Germline lookup yields CDR1 MNHNS and CDR2 SASEGT. CDR3 sequence reads: CASVGGNTEAFF. CDR3 in DNA: TGTGCCAGCGTAGGGGGGAACACTGAAGCTTTCTTT.

This clonotype occurred many times. The rearrangement joins TRBV6-5 to TRBJ2-7, with TRBD1 matching over 7 bases. V lost 6 bases to trimming and J lost 3 bases; unmatched junction nucleotides: 5. This CDR3 has 13 amino acids. The germline CDR1 and CDR2 sequences are MNHEY and SVGAGI. The DNA of the CDR3 is TGTGCCAGCAGCGGGACAGAAAACTACGAGCAGTACTTC. Its protein is CASSGTENYEQYF.

Concerning this clonotype itself: Since a much larger clone is just one base distant, this may be a read error. The chain recombines TRBV2 with TRBJ2-7; the D gene is possibly TRBD2 (6 bases). CDR3 length equals 12 residues. Germline V lookup: CDR1 SNHLY, CDR2 FYNNEI. Trimming took 8 bases from V and 2 from J, leaving 10 bases between them. The CDR3 region is CASVTRPYEQYF. As DNA, the CDR3 is TGTGCCAGCGTGACTAGGCCCTACGAGCAGTACTTC.

The CDR3 region is CASSRGQGEYREQYF. CDR3 in DNA: TGTGCCAGCAGTCGTGGACAGGGGGAATATCGCGAGCAGTACTTC. The gene calls are TRBV12-3 or TRBV12-4 and TRBJ2-7, with 10 bases that match TRBD1. V trimming: 5 bases; J trimming: 6 bases; junction bases outside the gene matches: 10. The CDR3 is 15 residues long.

At least ten counts were recorded for this clonotype. A read error is possible here, since a much larger clone lies one base away. The chain links TRBV30 to TRBJ1-2, with TRBD1 as a possible D gene (6 bases). The CDR3 has 13 residues. CDR1 is GTSNPN and CDR2 is SVGIG in the germline V gene (reference sequence). CDR3 DNA: TGTGCCTGGAGTGAATACAGGGAGGGTGGCTTCACCTTC. Amino acid sequence: CAWSEYREGGFTF.

Comment on this clonotype: This is likely a read error, given that the CDR3 carries no conserved phenylalanine or tryptophan at its end. CDR3 region: CASSGDSNTGELFL. CDR3 DNA: TGCGCCAGCAGTGGGGATTCGAACACCGGGGAGCTGTTTCTT. The V gene is TRBV5-1, the J gene TRBJ2-2, with D uncertain. V lost 5 bases to trimming and J lost 0 bases, with 8 bases between them. Germline V gene sequence: CDR1 SGHRS, CDR2 YFSETQ. The CDR3 sequence is 14 residues long.

V and J are TRBV11-2 and TRBJ2-5; 14 bases map to TRBD2. With 1 base clipped from V and 3 bases from J, the junction kept 4 bases outside the gene matches. This CDR3 spans 17 amino acids. Per germline, CDR1 SGHAT and CDR2 FQNNGV. The CDR3 loop reads CASSLVGLAGAKETQYF. The CDR3 region has the DNA TGTGCCAGCAGCTTAGTGGGACTAGCGGGAGCCAAAGAGACCCAGTACTTC.

For this clonotype: The CDR3 carries no conserved terminal phenylalanine or tryptophan, so it likely arises from a read error. The limits of the CDR3 on the DNA are not certain, so only TCRdb's listed CDR3 is given. V and J are TRBV28 and TRBJ1-2; TRBD1, the table's D call, lacks a check against the DNA. CDR1 and CDR2 from the germline V gene are MDHEN and SYDVKM. The CDR3 sequence runs 13 residues, both termini included. This CDR3 reads CASSLSGQGPRFR.

Many counts were recorded for this clonotype. This chain connects TRBV9 to TRBJ2-7, with TRBD2 matching over 7 bases. The CDR3 totals 14 residues. Looked up from germline, CDR1 is SGDLS and CDR2 is YYNGEE. V lost 0 bases, J lost 4 bases, and 4 bases stayed unmatched. CDR3 region: CASSVGGSPYEQYF. Written as DNA, the CDR3 is TGTGCCAGCAGCGTAGGCGGGAGTCCATACGAGCAGTACTTC.

This clonotype was seen ten or more times. This sequence joins TRBV27 and TRBJ2-5, with 11 bases fitting TRBD2. J lost 4 bases, V lost 3 bases, and 4 bases had no gene match. This CDR3 contains 15 residues. Per the germline V gene, CDR1 is MNHEY and CDR2 is SMNVEV (reference sequence). The CDR3 nucleotides read TGTGCCAGCAGTTTCCTAGCGGGAGGAAGAGAGACCCAGTACTTC. This codes for CASSFLAGGRETQYF.

The chain employs TRBV24-1 and TRBJ1-2; no reliable D call. Germline CDR1 reads KGHDR; CDR2 reads SFDVKD. The germline V and J ends were trimmed by 2 bases and 7 bases, with 13 bases remaining between them. The CDR3 is 14 residues long. CDR3 residues: CATSDSRVIGGYTF. The CDR3 bases are TGTGCCACCAGTGATTCTCGGGTTATTGGTGGCTACACCTTC.

CDR3 loop: CASHGTGQSNQPQHF. The CDR3 DNA follows: TGTGCCAGCCACGGGACAGGGCAGAGCAATCAGCCCCAGCATTTT. The V call is TRBV6-1, the J call TRBJ1-5, with 9 bases that match TRBD1. From germline, CDR1 is MNHNS and CDR2 SASEGT. The V segment lost 8 bases and the J segment 1 base; nucleotides outside the gene matches: 6. The CDR3 is made up of 15 amino acids.

The chain couples TRBV4-1 to TRBJ1-1; D call uncertain. The V gene lost 0 bases and the J gene lost 0 bases, with 14 bases spanning the gap. Germline V gene data show CDR1 as MGHRA and CDR2 as YSYEKL. The CDR3 is made up of 17 amino acids. The CDR3 loop is CASSQDRARMMNTEAFF. In DNA, the CDR3 is TGCGCCAGCAGCCAAGATAGGGCCAGGATGATGAACACTGAAGCTTTCTTT.

This clonotype was counted between two and nine times. Given a much more abundant clone one base away, this may be a read error. The chain couples TRBV4-2 to TRBJ2-5; TRBD2 matches at 11 bases. Germline V lookup: CDR1 LGHNA, CDR2 YNFKEQ. CDR3 size: 20 residues. With V trimmed by 2 bases and J by 3 bases, 17 bases remained unmatched. As DNA, the CDR3 is TGTGCCAGCAGCCAAATTAGGGGAACTAGCGGGAGTAAGGGGGAAGAGACCCAGTACTTC. Its translation: CASSQIRGTSGSKGEETQYF.

This clonotype was detected many times. V is TRBV12-3 or TRBV12-4 and J is TRBJ2-1; TRBD1 is a possible D gene (7 bases). CDR3 length: 14 residues. V lost 4 bases and J lost 6, with 13 bases in between. The CDR3 sequence: CASSSGGSPNEQFF. In DNA, the CDR3 is TGTGCCAGCAGTTCAGGGGGGTCCCCCAATGAGCAGTTCTTC.